These T cell receptor beta chains were read from a single sample in a study of blood T cell repertoires in COVID-19. The repertoire was sequenced with immunoSEQ multiplex PCR; TCRdb's copy has only in-frame clones and lacks some. This table holds around 99,000 clones, over 80% found once. Sequencing was done on a sample of peripheral blood. These receptors all come from a woman in her 30s with acute or convalescent COVID-19. The CDR3 runs from the conserved cysteine through the conserved F or W. D genes are given only for firm matches. Some rows mark clone size as missing; the rest say once, few, many or name a class of expanded clone.

CDR3 protein | CDR3 DNA | V gene | clone size | D gene | CDR3 length | J gene
CASSVGRTEWYTEAFF | TGCGCCAGCAGCGTGGGGCGGACAGAATGGTACACTGAAGCTTTCTTT | TRBV5-1 | NA | NA | 16 | TRBJ1-1
CAWSSSGTEAFF | TGTGCCTGGAGTTCGTCAGGAACTGAAGCTTTCTTT | TRBV30 | NA | NA | 12 | TRBJ1-1
CATVAGINYGYTF | TGTGCCACCGTAGCGGGAATTAACTATGGCTACACCTTC | TRBV28 | NA | NA | 13 | TRBJ1-2
CATSRLLLGGVGGYTF | TGTGCCACCAGCCGTCTCCTTCTAGGGGGCGTGGGGGGCTACACCTTC | TRBV15 | NA | TRBD1 | 16 | TRBJ1-2
CAISETPDSHTGELFF | TGTGCCATCAGTGAGACCCCGGACAGTCACACCGGGGAGCTGTTTTTT | TRBV10-3 | NA | NA | 16 | TRBJ2-2
CASTLRGDSYNSPLHF | TGTGCCAGCACCCTGCGGGGGGACAGCTATAATTCACCCCTCCACTTT | TRBV7-6 | NA | TRBD1 | 16 | TRBJ1-6
CASSRQGRYEQYF | TGTGCCAGCAGTAGACAGGGGAGGTACGAGCAGTACTTC | TRBV6-5 | NA | TRBD1 | 13 | TRBJ2-7
CASSQGRDTEAFF | TGTGCCAGCTCACAAGGGAGGGACACTGAAGCTTTCTTT | TRBV18 | NA | NA | 13 | TRBJ1-1
CATSDSPGQGENNEQFF | TGTGCCACCAGTGATTCCCCGGGACAGGGCGAAAACAATGAGCAGTTCTTC | TRBV24-1 | NA | TRBD1 | 17 | TRBJ2-1
CASRAGGSTDTQYF | TGTGCCAGCAGAGCGGGGGGTAGCACAGATACGCAGTATTTT | TRBV2 | NA | TRBD2 | 14 | TRBJ2-3
CASSFTGTYEQYF | TGTGCCAGCAGCTTTACAGGGACCTACGAGCAGTACTTC | TRBV7-2 | once | NA | 13 | TRBJ2-7
CASSLWTRMGTDTQYF | TGTGCCAGCAGCCTCTGGACTAGGATGGGGACAGATACGCAGTATTTT | TRBV7-2 | NA | TRBD2 | 16 | TRBJ2-3
CASSPRTGNTIYF | TGTGCCAGCAGCCCAAGGACAGGAAACACCATATATTTT | TRBV9 | NA | NA | 13 | TRBJ1-3
CASRGDSREVLDNEQFF | TGTGCCAGCAGGGGTGATAGCCGGGAGGTCCTGGACAATGAGCAGTTCTTC | TRBV2 | NA | TRBD2 | 17 | TRBJ2-1
CASSLPPGLAAPGEQFF | TGCGCCAGCAGCTTACCTCCGGGACTAGCGGCCCCGGGTGAGCAGTTCTTC | TRBV5-1 | NA | TRBD2 | 17 | TRBJ2-1
CASSLESGTSANTGELFF | TGCGCCAGCAGCCTTGAATCAGGGACTTCCGCGAACACCGGGGAGCTGTTTTTT | TRBV5-1 | once | NA | 18 | TRBJ2-2
CAISESKDRGLNQPQHF | TGTGCCATCAGTGAGTCGAAGGACAGGGGACTCAATCAGCCCCAGCATTTT | TRBV10-3 | NA | TRBD1 | 17 | TRBJ1-5